This T cell receptor (beta chain) was documented in a study of control samples from healthy donors and cancer patients. Assay: immunoSEQ multiplex PCR; the TCRdb copy retains only in-frame clones and omits some. The table includes tens of thousands of clones, approximately 83% detected once. This clonotype originated in a man aged 55-75 years in good health. The sequenced sample was blood.

The CDR3 here is CASSISQISSTDTQYF. The CDR3 coding sequence is TGTGCCAGTAGTATCAGTCAGATCTCTAGCACAGATACGCAGTATTTT. The chain employs TRBV19 and TRBJ2-3; D call uncertain. The germline gives CDR1 LNHDA, CDR2 SQIVND (reference sequence). V was pared by 3 bases and J by 0 bases, with 13 bases between. The CDR3 is 16 residues long.